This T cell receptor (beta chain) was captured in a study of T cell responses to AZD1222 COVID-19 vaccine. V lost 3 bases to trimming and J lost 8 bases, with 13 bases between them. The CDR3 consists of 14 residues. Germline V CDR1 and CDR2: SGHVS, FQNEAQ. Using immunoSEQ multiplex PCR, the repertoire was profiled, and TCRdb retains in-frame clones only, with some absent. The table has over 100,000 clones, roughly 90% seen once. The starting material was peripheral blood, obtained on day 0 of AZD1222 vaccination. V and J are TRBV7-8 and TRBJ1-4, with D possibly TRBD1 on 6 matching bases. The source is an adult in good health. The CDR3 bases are TGTGCCAGCAGCTTGTTTGCAGGGGACGAAAAACTGTTTTTT. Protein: CASSLFAGDEKLFF.